This passage covers 10 T cell receptor beta chains from one sample sequenced in a study of T cells in localized non-small cell lung cancer. Assay used: immunoSEQ multiplex PCR; TCRdb lists only in-frame clones, some missing. The sample has roughly 13,000 clones; 86% are singletons. The sequencing here drew on peripheral blood, taken before any cancer treatment. The receptors were sampled from a male donor at least 60 years old with stage III lung adenocarcinoma.

V is TRBV5-8 and J is TRBJ1-4; D is perhaps TRBD1 (5 bases). This CDR3 contains 15 residues. Germline assignment: CDR1 SGHTS and CDR2 YDEGEE. V was shortened by 5 bases and J by 0 bases, with 11 bases between the two germline ends. The CDR3 DNA follows: TGTGCCAGCAGGGCGGGGACGTCAACTAATGAAAAACTGTTTTTT. This codes for CASRAGTSTNEKLFF.

The chain joins TRBV21-1 to TRBJ1-3. TRBV21-1 is assigned pseudogene status. The CDR3 has 14 residues. The CDR3 loop reads CASSRLNSGNTIYF. The CDR3 bases are TGTGCCAGCAGCCGGCTTAACTCTGGAAACACCATATATTTT.

The rearrangement uses TRBV5-4 and TRBJ1-5, with D possibly TRBD1 on 5 matching bases. CDR3 length: 14 amino acids. Trimming stripped 2 bases from V and 1 base from J, with 7 bases between. CDR1 SGHNT and CDR2 YYREEE come from the germline V gene (reference sequence). The CDR3 nucleotides read TGTGCCAGCAGCTTCGGGGGAAGCAATCAGCCCCAGCATTTT. It specifies CASSFGGSNQPQHF.

The rearrangement links TRBV6-5 to TRBJ1-6; 8 nucleotides match TRBD1. Germline V lookup: CDR1 MNHEY, CDR2 SVGAGI. Trimming at V came to 4 bases and at J to 10 bases, leaving 3 bases not matched to a gene. The CDR3 is made up of 13 amino acids. The CDR3 nucleotides are TGTGCCAGCAGTTGGACAGGGAACTCACCCCTCCACTTT. Its translation: CASSWTGNSPLHF.

The chain couples TRBV29-1 to TRBJ1-2; D not resolved. The germline gives CDR1 SQVTM, CDR2 ANQGSEA. V was clipped by 3 bases and J by 5 bases, with 16 bases between them. The CDR3 totals 14 residues. Written as DNA, the CDR3 is TGCAGCGTTGAGGGCGGAAGGTCCCAATATGGCTACACCTTC. Translating it yields CSVEGGRSQYGYTF.

This rearrangement joins TRBV27 to TRBJ2-7, with 10 bases identical to TRBD1. CDR3 length: 15 amino acids. J was trimmed by 1 base and V by 1 base; bases with no gene match: 1. Germline V gene lookup returns CDR1 MNHEY and CDR2 SMNVEV (reference sequence). The CDR3 DNA follows: TGTGCCAGCAGTTTATTGGGACAGGGGTCCTACGAGCAGTACTTC. This codes for CASSLLGQGSYEQYF.

A single count supports this clone. The rearrangement joins TRBV7-6 to TRBJ2-7, with a possible D match to TRBD1 (6 bases). This CDR3 has 14 amino acids. Germline lookup yields CDR1 SGHVS and CDR2 FNYEAQ. With 3 bases removed from V and 7 bases from J, the gap between germline ends came to 16 bases. CDR3 coding DNA: TGTGCCAGCAGCTTCTTACCCGGACAGACTGAGCAGTACTTC. Its translation: CASSFLPGQTEQYF. Together with reference TRBV7-6 and TRBJ2-7, the CDR3 gives the full variable domain: GAGVSQSPRYKVTKRGQDVALRCDPISGHVSLYWYRQALGQGPEFLTYFNYEAQQDKSGLPNDRFSAERPEGSISTLTIQRTEQRDSAMYRCASSFLPGQTEQYFGPGTRLTVT.

This chain joins TRBV6-1 and TRBJ1-5, with D uncertain. The V end lost 5 bases, the J end lost 4 bases, and 12 bases lay between the germline ends. Germline CDR1 is MNHNS and CDR2 is SASEGT. CDR3 size: 14 residues. Here the CDR3 DNA reads TGTGCCAGCAGTCCCCGGGTATGGAATCAGCCCCAGCATTTT. Residues: CASSPRVWNQPQHF.

This sequence joins TRBV19 and TRBJ2-5; 7 positions agree with TRBD2. In germline, CDR1 is LNHDA, CDR2 SQIVND (reference sequence). The CDR3 has 13 residues. Trimming cost V 7 bases and J 5 bases; bases outside gene matches: 7. CDR3 loop: CASNREVGETQYF. CDR3 DNA: TGTGCCAGTAACCGGGAGGTGGGCGAGACCCAGTACTTC. Full variable domain (rest looked up from reference TRBV19 and TRBJ2-5): DGGITQSPKYLFRKEGQNVTLSCEQNLNHDAMYWYRQDPGQGLRLIYYSQIVNDFQKGDIAEGYSVSREKKESFPLTVTSAQKNPTAFYLCASNREVGETQYFGPGTRLLVL.

V gene TRBV30 combines with J gene TRBJ1-6; D is possibly TRBD1 (5 bases). This CDR3 comprises 12 residues. Germline-derived CDR1 and CDR2 are GTSNPN and SVGIG (reference sequence). V dropped 0 bases and J dropped 10 bases, with 7 bases sitting between them. CDR3 sequence reads: CAWSVQGSPLHF. CDR3 nucleotides: TGTGCCTGGAGTGTTCAGGGATCACCCCTCCACTTT. Full variable domain (outside the CDR3, taken from reference TRBV30 and TRBJ1-6): SQTIHQWPATLVQPVGSPLSLECTVEGTSNPNLYWYRQAAGRGLQLLFYSVGIGQISSEVPQNLSASRPQDRQFILSSKKLLLSDSGFYLCAWSVQGSPLHFGNGTRLTVT.